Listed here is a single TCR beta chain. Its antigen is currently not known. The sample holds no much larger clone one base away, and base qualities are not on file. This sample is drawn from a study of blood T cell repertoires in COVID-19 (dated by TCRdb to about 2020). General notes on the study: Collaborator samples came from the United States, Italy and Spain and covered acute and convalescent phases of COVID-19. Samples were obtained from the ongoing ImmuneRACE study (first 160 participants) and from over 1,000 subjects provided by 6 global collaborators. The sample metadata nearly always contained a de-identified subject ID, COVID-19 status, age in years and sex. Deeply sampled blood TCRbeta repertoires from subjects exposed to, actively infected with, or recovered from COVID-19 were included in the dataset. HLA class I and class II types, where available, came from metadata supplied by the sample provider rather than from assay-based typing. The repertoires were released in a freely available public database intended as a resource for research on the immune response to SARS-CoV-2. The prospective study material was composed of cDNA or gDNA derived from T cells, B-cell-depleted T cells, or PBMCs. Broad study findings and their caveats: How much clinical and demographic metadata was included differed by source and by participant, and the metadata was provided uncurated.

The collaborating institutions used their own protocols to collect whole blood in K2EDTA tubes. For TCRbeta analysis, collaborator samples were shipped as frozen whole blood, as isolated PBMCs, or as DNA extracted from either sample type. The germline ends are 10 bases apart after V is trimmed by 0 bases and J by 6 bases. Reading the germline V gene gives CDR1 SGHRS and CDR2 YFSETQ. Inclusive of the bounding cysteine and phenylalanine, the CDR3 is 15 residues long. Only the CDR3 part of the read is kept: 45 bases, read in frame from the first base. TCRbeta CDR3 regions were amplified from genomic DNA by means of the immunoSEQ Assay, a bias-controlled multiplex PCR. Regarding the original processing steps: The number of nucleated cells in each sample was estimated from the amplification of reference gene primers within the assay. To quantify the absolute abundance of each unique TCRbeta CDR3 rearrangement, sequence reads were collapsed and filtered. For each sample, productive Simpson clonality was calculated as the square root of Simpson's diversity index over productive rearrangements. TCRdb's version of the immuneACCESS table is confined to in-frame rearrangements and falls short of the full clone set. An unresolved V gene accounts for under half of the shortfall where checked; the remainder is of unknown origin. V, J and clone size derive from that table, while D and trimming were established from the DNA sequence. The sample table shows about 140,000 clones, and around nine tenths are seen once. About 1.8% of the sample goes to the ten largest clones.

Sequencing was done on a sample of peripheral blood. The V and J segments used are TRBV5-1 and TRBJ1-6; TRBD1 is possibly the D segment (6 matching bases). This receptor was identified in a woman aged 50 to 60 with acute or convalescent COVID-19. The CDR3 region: CASSLEGHSNSPLHF. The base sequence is TGCGCCAGCAGCTTGGAGGGACATAGTAATTCACCCCTCCACTTT. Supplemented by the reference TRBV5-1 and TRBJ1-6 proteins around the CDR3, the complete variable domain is KAGVTQTPRYLIKTRGQQVTLSCSPISGHRSVSWYQQTPGQGLQFLFEYFSETQRNKGNFPGRFSGRQFSNSRSEMNVSTLELGDSALYLCASSLEGHSNSPLHFGNGTRLTVT.